This T cell receptor beta chain was sequenced in a study of beta chain features in type 1 diabetes. Study-wide results and limits: Equally in patients and controls, shorter templates might have been favored by PCR. A pattern of fewer insertions and more deletions at VDJ junctions was seen in type 1 diabetes patients. A cDNA-based sequencing approach could over-represent cells with high TCR expression. There was a moderate but significant shortening of TCRB CDR3s in all four CD4+ subsets of Type 1 diabetes patients.

cDNA synthesis used the whole RNA isolate, giving expressed TCRB sequences. The data were produced by immunoSEQ multiplex PCR, yet TCRdb's version contains in-frame clones alone and is incomplete. This sample has hundreds of thousands of clones, with around an eighth found just once. Germline CDR1 is KGHSH and CDR2 is LQKENI. V was clipped by 8 bases and J by 2 bases; unmatched bases: 7. This CDR3 is 14 amino acids long. Naive, central memory, regulatory and stem cell-like memory cells within the CD4+ compartment were sorted using CD45RO/CCR7/CD25/CD127/CD95/CD27. Details on this clone: Its antigen is as yet unknown.

The sequenced sample was naive CD4+ T cells from blood. The receptor's source is a man in his late teens or twenties with type 1 diabetes. The chain couples TRBV18 to TRBJ2-7, with 9 bases aligning to TRBD2. CDR3 in DNA: TGTGCCAGCCAGAACTCTAGCGGGGCCTACGAGCAGTACTTC. Translated: CASQNSSGAYEQYF.